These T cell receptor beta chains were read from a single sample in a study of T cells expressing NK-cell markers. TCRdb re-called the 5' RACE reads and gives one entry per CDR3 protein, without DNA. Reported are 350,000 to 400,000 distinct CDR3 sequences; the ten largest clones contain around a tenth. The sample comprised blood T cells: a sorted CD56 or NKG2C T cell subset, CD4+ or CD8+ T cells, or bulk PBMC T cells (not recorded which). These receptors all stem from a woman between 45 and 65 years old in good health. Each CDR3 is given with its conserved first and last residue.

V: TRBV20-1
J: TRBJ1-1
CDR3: CSARAPDRASTEAFF

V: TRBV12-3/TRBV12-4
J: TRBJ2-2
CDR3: CASSQGLSPNGELFF

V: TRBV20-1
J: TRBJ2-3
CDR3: CSASGLVGGTQYF

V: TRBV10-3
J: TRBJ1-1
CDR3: CAISNENRFLNTEAFF

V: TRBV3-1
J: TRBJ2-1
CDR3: CASSQEGWTNNEQFF

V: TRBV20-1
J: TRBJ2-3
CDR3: CSASSGRNTDTQYF

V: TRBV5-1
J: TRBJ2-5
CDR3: CASSLRPASQETQYF

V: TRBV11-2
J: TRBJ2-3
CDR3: CASSRLKTQYF

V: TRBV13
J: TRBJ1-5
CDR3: CASSLNRDSNQPQHF

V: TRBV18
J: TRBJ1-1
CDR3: CASTGDLSEAFF

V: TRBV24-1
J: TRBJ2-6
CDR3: CATSDRLGSGANVLTF

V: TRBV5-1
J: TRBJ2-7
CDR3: CASSLVAGGVNEQYF

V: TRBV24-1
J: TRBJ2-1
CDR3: CATSDLFRGQGIDEQFF

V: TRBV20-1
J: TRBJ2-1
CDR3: CSAQASGSNEQFF

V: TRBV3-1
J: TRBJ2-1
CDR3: CASSPTRVRHNEQFF

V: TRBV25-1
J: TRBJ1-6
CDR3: CASSELRRNSPLHF

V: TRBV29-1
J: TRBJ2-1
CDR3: CSATPGTTRGNEQFF

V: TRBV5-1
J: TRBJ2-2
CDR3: CASSLSGDGELFF

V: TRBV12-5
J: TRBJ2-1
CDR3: CASGLVGGGEQFF

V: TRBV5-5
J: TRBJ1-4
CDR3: CASSPGPRDNEKLFF

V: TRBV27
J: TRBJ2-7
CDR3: CASSRPGALLREQYF

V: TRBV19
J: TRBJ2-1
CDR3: CASSIGQHQNNEQFF

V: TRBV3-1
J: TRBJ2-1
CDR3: CASSQFRSGMGNEQFF

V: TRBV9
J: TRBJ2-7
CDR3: CASSVGDDEQYF

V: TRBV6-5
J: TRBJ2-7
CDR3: CASRKSHEQYF

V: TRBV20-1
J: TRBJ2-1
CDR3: CSASPFTTHLAYNEQFF

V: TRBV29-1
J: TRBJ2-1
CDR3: CSVDAGRVEQFF

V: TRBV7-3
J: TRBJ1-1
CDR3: CASGDRAQFPFF

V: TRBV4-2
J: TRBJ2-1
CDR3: CASSQEGGRGSYNEQFF

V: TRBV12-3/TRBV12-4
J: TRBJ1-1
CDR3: CASSRRSRLEAFF

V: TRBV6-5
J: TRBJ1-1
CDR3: CASSYSRDREAFF

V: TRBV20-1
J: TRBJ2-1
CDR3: CSAPGTSGRSEQFF

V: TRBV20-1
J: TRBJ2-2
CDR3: CSARDFAERENAGELFF

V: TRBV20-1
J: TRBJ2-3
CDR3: CSAVPGLDADTQYF

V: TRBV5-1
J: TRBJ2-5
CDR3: CASSLGARGEETQYF

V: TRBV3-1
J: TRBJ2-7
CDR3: CASSQLVSYEQYF

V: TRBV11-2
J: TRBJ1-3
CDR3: CASSPKGGGRSGNTIYF

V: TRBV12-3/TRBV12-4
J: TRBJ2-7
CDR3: CASSFAQALRGTYEQYF

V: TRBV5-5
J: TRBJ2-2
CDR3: CASSYGLPGAGELFF

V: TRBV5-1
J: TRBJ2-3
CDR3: CASSSGRGEDTQYF

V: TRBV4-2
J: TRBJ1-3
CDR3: CASSQGRQGSGNTIYF

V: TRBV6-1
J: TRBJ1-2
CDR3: CASLGLSGYTF

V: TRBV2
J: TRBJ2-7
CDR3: CASSALPGGVGGEQYF

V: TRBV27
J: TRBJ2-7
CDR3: CATSAGQAYYEQYF

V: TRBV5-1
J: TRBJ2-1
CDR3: CASSLGGSLSYNEQFF

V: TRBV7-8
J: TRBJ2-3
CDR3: CASSLMVTSGRTDTQYF

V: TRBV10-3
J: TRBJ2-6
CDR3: CAIKGQSSGANVLTF

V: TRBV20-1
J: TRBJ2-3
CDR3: CSARDEVAGNPTDTQYF

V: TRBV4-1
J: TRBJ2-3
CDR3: CASSQEGSISGADTQYF

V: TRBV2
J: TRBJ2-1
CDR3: CASSEVAYNEQFF